These 24 T cell receptor beta chains share one sample of origin, sequenced in a study of blood T cell repertoires in COVID-19. Sequencing was performed with immunoSEQ multiplex PCR; in TCRdb, only in-frame clones are kept and a portion is missing. There are more than 150,000 clones in the sample; about 86% occur only once, and roughly 0.95% lies in the top ten. The sample was peripheral blood. Receptors originate from a man between 18 and 29 years old with acute or convalescent COVID-19.

The CDR3 loop reads CASSSGTVSEQYV. CDR3 sequence (DNA): TGTGCCAGCAGTTCAGGGACAGTATCCGAGCAGTACGTC. This rearrangement joins TRBV28 to TRBJ2-7, with TRBD1 identical over 7 bases. This CDR3 has 13 residues. V shed 4 bases and J 6 bases; nucleotides not matched to a gene: 6. CDR1 and CDR2 (germline): MDHEN, SYDVKM.

This clone was seen a handful of times. CDR3 nucleotide sequence: TGTGCCAGCAGCTTAGCGGGGGGGACGCAGTATTTT. Its translation: CASSLAGGTQYF. The chain has TRBV7-6 and TRBJ2-3; TRBD2 matches 7 bases. The germline gives CDR1 SGHVS, CDR2 FNYEAQ. The CDR3 is 12 residues long. The J segment lost 9 bases and the V segment lost 0 bases, leaving 0 bases of the junction unmatched.

The chain links TRBV4-1 to TRBJ1-4; D might be TRBD1 (5 bases). CDR1 MGHRA and CDR2 YSYEKL come from the germline V gene. This CDR3 comprises 14 residues. The ends were cut back, 1 base at V and 12 bases at J, with 15 bases in the middle. The CDR3 is CASSQGQSEKELFF. CDR3 coding DNA: TGCGCCAGCAGCCAAGGACAGTCGGAAAAGGAACTGTTTTTT.

The V gene is TRBV24-1, the J gene TRBJ1-6; D is unresolved. The V and J ends lost 8 bases and 7 bases respectively, with 2 bases between them. This CDR3 spans 10 amino acids. Germline V CDR1 and CDR2: KGHDR, SFDVKD. Here the CDR3 reads CATTNSPLHF. CDR3 coding DNA: TGTGCCACCACGAATTCACCCCTCCACTTT.

This chain joins TRBV5-1 and TRBJ2-7; 9 bases agree with TRBD2. There are 14 residues in the CDR3. CDR1 and CDR2 from the germline V gene are SGHRS and YFSETQ. V was pared by 2 bases and J by 1 base, with 1 base of the junction left unmatched. The CDR3 region is CASSFTSGSYEQYF. DNA of the CDR3: TGCGCCAGCAGCTTTACTAGCGGGTCCTACGAGCAGTACTTC.

The chain couples TRBV30 to TRBJ2-1; TRBD1 agrees at 8 bases. The J segment lost 0 bases and the V segment lost 2 bases, leaving 12 bases of the junction unmatched. The CDR3 totals 18 residues. Germline CDR1 and CDR2: GTSNPN and SVGIG (reference sequence). CDR3 sequence: CAWSLYGQGANSYNEQFF. The CDR3 bases are TGTGCCTGGAGTCTCTATGGACAGGGAGCGAACTCCTACAATGAGCAGTTCTTC.

This chain joins TRBV5-6 and TRBJ2-3, with 8 positions matching TRBD2. CDR1 and CDR2 from the germline V gene are SGHDT and YYEEEE. This CDR3 has 16 residues. The V gene end was trimmed by 1 base and the J gene end by 0 bases; junction bases not matched to a gene: 4. CDR3: CASSLSGGPSTDTQYF. The CDR3 nucleotides read TGTGCCAGCAGCTTGTCGGGGGGGCCAAGCACAGATACGCAGTATTTT.

Only a few counts were recorded for this clone. The V call is TRBV6-1, the J call TRBJ2-5; 15 nucleotides match TRBD2. V shed 1 base and J 5 bases; nucleotides not matched to a gene: 5. The CDR3 consists of 17 residues. Germline loops: CDR1 MNHNS, CDR2 SASEGT. The CDR3 loop is CASSEVGLAGGLETQYF. The DNA of the CDR3 is TGTGCCAGCAGTGAAGTCGGACTAGCGGGGGGGCTCGAGACCCAGTACTTC.

The sample holds a few counts of this clone. The chain combines TRBV7-2 with TRBJ2-1; no clear D. Trimming removed 3 bases at V and 0 bases at J, with 9 bases between. This CDR3 has 15 residues. CDR1 is SGHTA and CDR2 is FQGNSA in the germline V gene. The CDR3 loop is CASSLQTSSYNEQFF. Written as DNA, the CDR3 is TGTGCCAGCAGCTTGCAAACGAGCTCCTACAATGAGCAGTTCTTC.

The V call is TRBV19, the J call TRBJ2-7, with D hard to call. Germline V gene sequence: CDR1 LNHDA, CDR2 SQIVND (reference sequence). With 2 bases removed from V and 3 bases from J, the gap between germline ends came to 14 bases. The CDR3 covers 15 residues. The CDR3 DNA reads as TGTGCCAGTAGTATATCCCTGAGCCAGGTCTACGAGCAGTACTTC. This codes for CASSISLSQVYEQYF.

The CDR3 sequence is CASSPLPQDTGELFF. For the CDR3, the DNA is TGTGCCAGCTCACCGCTGCCACAGGACACCGGGGAGCTGTTTTTT. The genes are TRBV18 and TRBJ2-2; a possible D gene is TRBD1 (5 bases). The length of the CDR3 is 15 residues. CDR1 and CDR2 (germline): KGHSH, LQKENI. The V end lost 3 bases, the J end lost 3 bases, and 11 bases lay between the germline ends.

The chain uses TRBV2 and TRBJ2-3; 14 bases agree with TRBD2. J was trimmed by 5 bases and V by 6 bases; bases with no gene match: 16. Germline CDR1 is SNHLY and CDR2 is FYNNEI. CDR3 length: 19 residues. CDR3 loop: CASRRGLAGGRYQQDTQYF. CDR3 bases: TGTGCCAGCAGGAGAGGACTAGCGGGGGGCCGATACCAGCAAGATACGCAGTATTTT.

The V and J genes are TRBV9 and TRBJ1-2; maybe TRBD1 (6 bases). The ends were cut back, 1 base at V and 8 bases at J, with 15 bases in the middle. This CDR3 region has 14 residues. Germline V CDR1 and CDR2: SGDLS, YYNGEE. The CDR3 here is CASSVYEGVGGYTF. The DNA of the CDR3 is TGTGCCAGCAGCGTATACGAGGGGGTGGGAGGCTACACCTTC.

The chain uses TRBV5-6 and TRBJ2-1; 9 nucleotides line up with TRBD1. V shed 2 bases and J 5 bases; nucleotides not matched to a gene: 2. CDR1 is SGHDT and CDR2 is YYEEEE in the germline V gene. The CDR3 covers 14 residues. The CDR3 nucleotides read TGTGCCAGCAGCTTTGGGACAGGGAACAATGAGCAGTTCTTC. It is translated as CASSFGTGNNEQFF.

This chain uses TRBV30 with TRBJ1-5, with 9 bases matching TRBD1. Germline lookup yields CDR1 GTSNPN and CDR2 SVGIG (reference sequence). Unmatched junction bases numbered 6, after V lost 5 bases and J lost 4 bases. The CDR3 is 14 residues long. CDR3: CAWEQGQGNQPQHF. DNA of the CDR3: TGTGCCTGGGAACAGGGACAGGGTAATCAGCCCCAGCATTTT.

This chain uses TRBV6-2 or TRBV6-3 with TRBJ2-7; a weak D match, TRBD2 (6 bases). CDR3 size: 14 residues. Between the trimmed V and J ends, which lost 0 bases and 2 bases, there was a span of 8 bases. The germline V gene encodes CDR1 MNHEY and CDR2 SVGEGT. CDR3 DNA: TGTGCCAGCAGTTACTCGCCGGGAGCCTACGAGCAGTACGTC. It codes for CASSYSPGAYEQYV.

The rearrangement joins TRBV5-4 to TRBJ2-7; 7 bases line up with TRBD1. CDR1 is SGHNT and CDR2 is YYREEE in the germline V gene (reference sequence). The CDR3 consists of 13 residues. The V and J ends lost 3 bases and 3 bases, in that order; junction bases with no gene match: 3. CDR3 amino acids: CASSSGQNYEQYV. CDR3 DNA sequence: TGTGCCAGCAGCTCGGGACAGAACTACGAGCAGTACGTC.

The chain employs TRBV14 and TRBJ2-7; D is possibly TRBD1 (6 bases). V was cut by 3 bases and J by 5 bases, with 14 bases left in between. The germline V gene encodes CDR1 SGHDN and CDR2 FVKESK. The CDR3 spans 14 residues. The CDR3 here is CASSQFQGYHEQYF. The CDR3 DNA follows: TGTGCCAGCAGCCAGTTCCAGGGGTACCACGAGCAGTACTTC.

This sequence joins TRBV20-1 and TRBJ1-1; TRBD1 might be the D (6 bases). Trimming shortened V by 5 bases and J by 5 bases, and 9 bases separated the two germline ends. The CDR3 length is 11 residues. Germline V CDR1 and CDR2: DFQATT, SNEGSKA (reference sequence). The CDR3 coding sequence is TGCAGTGCTGCCCAGGGGACTGAAGCTTTCTTT. It codes for CSAAQGTEAFF.

The gene calls are TRBV18 and TRBJ1-2, with TRBD1 identical over 7 bases. CDR3 length equals 13 residues. V was clipped by 3 bases and J by 6 bases; unmatched bases: 4. Germline V lookup: CDR1 KGHSH, CDR2 LQKENI. CDR3 residues: CASSPTTGDGYTF. The CDR3 region has the DNA TGTGCCAGCTCACCGACTACAGGGGATGGCTACACCTTC. Full variable domain (remainder filled in from reference TRBV18 and TRBJ1-2): NAGVMQNPRHLVRRRGQEARLRCSPMKGHSHVYWYRQLPEEGLKFMVYLQKENIIDESGMPKERFSAEFPKEGPSILRIQQVVRGDSAAYFCASSPTTGDGYTFGSGTRLTVV.

This chain connects TRBV24-1 to TRBJ2-5, with TRBD1 identical over 12 bases. V trimming: 7 bases; J trimming: 5 bases; junction bases outside the gene matches: 19. In germline, CDR1 is KGHDR, CDR2 SFDVKD. CDR3 length: 19 amino acids. CDR3 in amino acids: CATSLSLGQGAEVLETQYF. The CDR3 nucleotides are TGTGCCACCAGCCTGTCATTGGGACAGGGGGCCGAGGTGTTGGAGACCCAGTACTTC.

The J gene is TRBJ1-1, the V gene TRBV5-1; TRBD1 is a possible D gene (5 bases). Germline V CDR1 and CDR2: SGHRS, YFSETQ. The CDR3 has 15 residues. The V end was cut by 0 bases, the J end by 0 bases, with 9 bases between. The CDR3 DNA follows: TGCGCCAGCAGCTTGGTTGTGGACATGAACACTGAAGCTTTCTTT. Its protein is CASSLVVDMNTEAFF.

This chain joins TRBV7-9 and TRBJ2-5, with TRBD1 matching over 8 bases. This CDR3 has 13 residues. Germline values: CDR1 SEHNR, CDR2 FQNEAQ (reference sequence). Trimming took 1 base from V and 9 from J; bases not matched to a gene: 4. The CDR3 nucleotides read TGTGCCAGCAGCTTAGGGACAGGGAGTGCCCAGTACTTC. Amino acid sequence: CASSLGTGSAQYF.

This clone was counted between two and nine times. The chain has TRBV6-5 and TRBJ1-1; D may be TRBD1 (5 bases). Trimming shortened V by 6 bases and J by 0 bases, and 14 bases separated the two germline ends. This CDR3 spans 15 amino acids. CDR1 is MNHEY and CDR2 is SVGAGI in the germline V gene. CDR3 in amino acids: CASRTQRGMNTEAFF. CDR3 in DNA: TGTGCCAGCAGGACCCAGCGGGGGATGAACACTGAAGCTTTCTTT.